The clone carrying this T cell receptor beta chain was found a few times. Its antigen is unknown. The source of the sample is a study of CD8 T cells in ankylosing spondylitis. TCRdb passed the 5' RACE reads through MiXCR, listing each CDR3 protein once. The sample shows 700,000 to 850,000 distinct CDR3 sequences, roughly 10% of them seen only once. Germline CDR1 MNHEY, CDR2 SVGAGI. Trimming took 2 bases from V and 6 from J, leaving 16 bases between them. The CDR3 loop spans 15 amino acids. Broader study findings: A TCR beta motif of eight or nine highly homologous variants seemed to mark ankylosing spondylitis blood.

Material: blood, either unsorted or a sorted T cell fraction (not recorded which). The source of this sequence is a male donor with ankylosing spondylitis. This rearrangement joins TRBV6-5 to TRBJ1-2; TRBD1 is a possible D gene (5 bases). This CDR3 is CASSYRVGQGNGYTF. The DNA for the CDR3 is TGTGCCAGCAGTTACCGGGTGGGTCAGGGTAATGGCTACACCTTC.